This T cell receptor (beta chain) was found in a study of Graves' ophthalmopathy and Graves' hyperthyroidism. With 7 bases removed from V and 1 base from J, the gap between germline ends came to 13 bases. Germline V gene lookup returns CDR1 SNHLY and CDR2 FYNNEI. The CDR3 spans 15 residues. This clonotype was seen at least ten times. RNA transcripts provided the template for amplifying TCR beta CDR3 regions. After a first-round RT-PCR with HTBI primers, a second-round multiplex PCR was run. MiXCR was run by TCRdb on the multiplex PCR reads, yielding one entry per CDR3 protein. The profile covers about 220,000 distinct CDR3 sequences, with roughly 21% appearing a single time and about 46% taken by the ten largest.

This receptor was taken from a woman between 50 and 59 years old with Graves' ophthalmopathy. Sequenced material: peripheral blood. V usage is TRBV2 and J usage is TRBJ2-2; D may be TRBD2 (6 bases). CDR3 residues: CASKTVGGNTGELFF. The CDR3 DNA follows: TGTGCCAGCAAAACCGTCGGGGGGAACACCGGGGAGCTGTTTTTT.